The 20 T cell receptor beta chains below were found in one sample sequenced in a study of shared clonotypes between healthy human individuals. CD8 cells classed as naive were CD45RO-negative and positively selected for CCR7, excluding terminally differentiated effector memory CD45RA+ cells. This table comes from immunoSEQ multiplex PCR, and its TCRdb copy is limited to in-frame clones, with some not included. The data show around 1.9 million clones, around 93% seen once. Specimen: naive CD8+ T cells from PBMCs. The receptors originated from a man aged 18 to 35 in good health. Some clones in this sample may be carry-over from other donors' samples.

The chain links TRBV28 to TRBJ2-7, with D unclear. Trimming removed 3 bases from V and 6 bases from J, with 6 bases in between. Germline lookup yields CDR1 MDHEN and CDR2 SYDVKM. This CDR3 spans 11 amino acids. The CDR3 region is CASSLMFEQYF. The CDR3, as DNA: TGTGCCAGCAGTTTGATGTTCGAGCAGTACTTC.

Points on this clone: The same CDR3 is also encoded by other DNA sequences in this sample. This sequence joins TRBV27 and TRBJ2-2, with D hard to call. Germline-derived CDR1 and CDR2 are MNHEY and SMNVEV (reference sequence). Trimming pared 2 bases from V and 5 bases from J, leaving 6 bases between. The CDR3 consists of 13 residues. CDR3 sequence reads: CASSLLATGELFF. CDR3 coding DNA: TGTGCCAGCAGTTTACTGGCTACCGGGGAGCTGTTTTTT.

V usage is TRBV2 and J usage is TRBJ2-7, with D possibly being TRBD1 or TRBD2 (6 bases each). This CDR3 region has 14 residues. Trimming took off 5 bases at V and 2 bases at J, with 13 bases between the two ends. Germline values: CDR1 SNHLY, CDR2 FYNNEI. CDR3 bases: TGTGCCAGCAGTCCCGCGAGGGGGGCCTACGAGCAGTACTTC. It yields the protein CASSPARGAYEQYF. The full variable domain, rest sourced from reference TRBV2 and TRBJ2-7, is EPEVTQTPSHQVTQMGQEVILRCVPISNHLYFYWYRQILGQKVEFLVSFYNNEISEKSEIFDDQFSVERPDGSNFTLKIRSTKLEDSAMYFCASSPARGAYEQYFGPGTRLTVT.

CDR3 residues: CASSKVGGGETQYF. For the CDR3, the DNA is TGTGCCAGCAGCAAAGTAGGAGGGGGTGAGACCCAGTACTTC. The chain joins TRBV21-1 to TRBJ2-5. TRBV21-1 is flagged as a pseudogene. CDR3 length: 14 amino acids.

This chain links TRBV7-8 with TRBJ1-5; D not certain. The germline V gene encodes CDR1 SGHVS and CDR2 FQNEAQ. The CDR3 covers 13 residues. The V end was cut by 5 bases, the J end by 9 bases, with 14 bases between. DNA of the CDR3: TGTGCCAGCAGCCCAGAGGTCCGTTTGCCCCAGCATTTT. It codes for CASSPEVRLPQHF.

V and J are TRBV7-2 and TRBJ2-2; D perhaps matches TRBD2 (6 bases). V was pared by 4 bases and J by 5 bases, with 17 bases between. This CDR3 comprises 16 residues. The germline gives CDR1 SGHTA, CDR2 FQGNSA. CDR3 loop: CASSSRERDLTGELFF. CDR3 nucleotide sequence: TGTGCCAGCAGCTCCCGGGAGAGGGACCTAACCGGGGAGCTGTTTTTT.

This clone was seen once. This chain connects TRBV27 to TRBJ2-1; 11 bases map to TRBD2. After removal of 5 bases from V and 6 bases from J, the junction contained 6 bases not matched to a gene. The length of the CDR3 is 15 residues. Looked up from germline, CDR1 is MNHEY and CDR2 is SMNVEV (reference sequence). CDR3 loop: CASSLLAGDANEQFF. CDR3 in DNA: TGTGCCAGCAGTCTACTAGCGGGAGATGCCAATGAGCAGTTCTTC.

Concerning this clone itself: The same CDR3 arises from other DNA sequences in this sample as well. CDR3 in amino acids: CASSYNTGELFF. Here the CDR3 DNA reads TGTGCCAGCAGTTATAACACCGGGGAGCTGTTTTTT. The rearrangement uses TRBV27 and TRBJ2-2; no clear D. CDR3 length: 12 residues. Germline V gene lookup returns CDR1 MNHEY and CDR2 SMNVEV (reference sequence). Trimming cost V 4 bases and J 2 bases, with 2 bases left between them.

The CDR3 sequence: CASSLRGGLHNEQFF. In DNA form, the CDR3 reads TGCGCCAGCAGCCTCAGGGGAGGACTGCACAATGAGCAGTTCTTC. The chain uses TRBV4-3 and TRBJ2-1; D tentatively reads TRBD1 or TRBD2 (6 bases each). Trimming shortened V by 4 bases and J by 5 bases, and 15 bases separated the two germline ends. Germline V gene sequence: CDR1 LGHNA, CDR2 YSLEER. The CDR3 loop spans 15 amino acids.

The chain recombines TRBV30 with TRBJ2-4; D may correspond to TRBD1 or TRBD2 (5 bases each). The CDR3 is 14 residues long. Per the germline V gene, CDR1 is GTSNPN and CDR2 is SVGIG (reference sequence). Trimming left V 2 bases short and J 8 bases short, with 16 bases between. The CDR3 region is CAWSPGAGRHIQYF. CDR3 in DNA: TGTGCCTGGAGTCCCGGGGCAGGACGACACATTCAGTACTTC.

With regard to this clone: The junction shows a germline mismatch at one end, possibly a read error. This chain uses TRBV4-1 with TRBJ2-4; a weak D match, TRBD1 (6 bases). CDR3 length: 13 amino acids. Germline lookup yields CDR1 MGHRA and CDR2 YSYEKL. The CDR3 here is CASSQVVGGDPGF. In DNA form, the CDR3 reads TGCGCCAGCAGCCAAGTCGTAGGGGGTGACCCAGGCTTC.

The chain links TRBV10-3 to TRBJ2-5; no firm D call. The CDR3 sequence is 13 residues long. Germline assignment: CDR1 ENHRY and CDR2 SYGVKD. The V and J ends lost 7 bases and 5 bases respectively, with 14 bases between them. Here the CDR3 DNA reads TGTGCCATCAATCCAAGGGAAACGGAGACCCAGTACTTC. Its protein product is CAINPRETETQYF.

The chain employs TRBV4-1 and TRBJ2-3, with D possibly matching TRBD2 (6 bases). The CDR3 is made up of 16 amino acids. Trimming removed 4 bases at V and 2 bases at J, with 16 bases between. Looked up from germline, CDR1 is MGHRA and CDR2 is YSYEKL. CDR3 region: CASSRVPSDYTDTQYF. For the CDR3, the DNA is TGCGCCAGCAGCCGGGTTCCATCGGACTACACAGATACGCAGTATTTT.

This clone appeared once. CDR3 in amino acids: CASSWRDRGREAFF. As DNA, the CDR3 is TGTGCCAGCAGCTGGAGGGACAGGGGGCGTGAAGCTTTCTTT. V is TRBV27 and J is TRBJ1-1, with 12 bases identical to TRBD1. The CDR3 loop spans 14 amino acids. From germline, CDR1 is MNHEY and CDR2 SMNVEV (reference sequence). With V trimmed by 6 bases and J by 7 bases, 6 bases remained unmatched.

The chain employs TRBV7-9 and TRBJ1-2; D unclear. The germline V gene has CDR1 SEHNR and CDR2 FQNEAQ (reference sequence). The CDR3 extends over 12 amino acids. V shed 4 bases and J shed 8 bases, with 11 bases lying between them. In DNA form, the CDR3 reads TGTGCCAGCAGCTATGATGGGTTCGGCTACACCTTC. Translation: CASSYDGFGYTF.

The chain recombines TRBV7-9 with TRBJ2-7, with 10 bases lining up with TRBD2. The V and J ends lost 3 bases and 0 bases, in that order; junction bases with no gene match: 11. This CDR3 spans 18 amino acids. The germline gives CDR1 SEHNR, CDR2 FQNEAQ (reference sequence). The CDR3 is CASSFSGGPSGISYEQYF. CDR3 nucleotides: TGTGCCAGCAGCTTTAGCGGGGGGCCTAGCGGAATCTCCTACGAGCAGTACTTC.

The chain has TRBV28 and TRBJ2-7, with 9 bases lining up with TRBD1. This CDR3 comprises 17 residues. The germline CDR1 and CDR2 sequences are MDHEN and SYDVKM. The trim removed 2 bases at V and 5 bases at J, leaving 13 bases unmatched. The CDR3 sequence is CASSLRPLGTGTHEQYF. The CDR3 nucleotides are TGTGCCAGCAGTTTAAGGCCCCTAGGGACAGGGACTCACGAGCAGTACTTC.

The chain joins TRBV27 to TRBJ2-1; 8 bases fit TRBD1. The V gene's germline CDR1 is MNHEY and CDR2 SMNVEV (reference sequence). Losses at the gene ends were 6 bases for V and 7 bases for J; bases not matched to a gene: 11. The CDR3 is 15 residues long. The CDR3 DNA is TGTGCCAGCAGCCTAGACCGGACAGGGTGGAATGAGCAGTTCTTC. Its translation is CASSLDRTGWNEQFF.

A note on this clone: This sample also contains other DNA sequences that code for the same CDR3. The chain recombines TRBV28 with TRBJ2-7, with D possibly TRBD2 on 5 matching bases. This CDR3 has 13 amino acids. Per the germline V gene, CDR1 is MDHEN and CDR2 is SYDVKM. Trimming took off 7 bases at V and 1 base at J, with 11 bases between the two ends. CDR3 in DNA: TGTGCCAGCACTCCGGGATTTTCCTACGAGCAGTACTTC. Translating gives CASTPGFSYEQYF.

This chain links TRBV15 with TRBJ2-1, with D maybe TRBD2 (5 bases). This CDR3 is 14 amino acids long. Germline V lookup: CDR1 LNHNV, CDR2 YYDKDF (reference sequence). V lost 4 bases, J lost 8 bases, and 15 bases lay in between. CDR3: CATSTEAQVDEQFF. As DNA, the CDR3 is TGTGCCACCAGCACGGAGGCCCAAGTGGATGAGCAGTTCTTC.